This record concerns one T cell receptor beta chain sequence. This entry comes from a study of shared clonotypes between healthy human individuals. Profiled with immunoSEQ multiplex PCR; TCRdb holds only in-frame clones, not every one. Seen here are hundreds of thousands of clones, around 79% observed once, and the top ten hold less than 11%. CD45RA+ naive and CD45RA-negative memory subsets were separated from CD4+ cells. The clonotype originates from a young man in good health. The source material was memory CD4+ T cells sorted from blood. The sample's subset: CD45RA-negative fraction.

The CDR3 DNA reads TGTGCCACCAGCAGAGAGGGGCGGGACGAGCAGTACTTC. It specifies CATSREGRDEQYF. V and J are TRBV15 and TRBJ2-7, with D perhaps assigned TRBD1 or TRBD2 (5 bases each). Per the germline V gene, CDR1 is LNHNV and CDR2 is YYDKDF (reference sequence). This CDR3 has 13 amino acids. V dropped 0 bases and J dropped 5 bases, with 8 bases sitting between them.